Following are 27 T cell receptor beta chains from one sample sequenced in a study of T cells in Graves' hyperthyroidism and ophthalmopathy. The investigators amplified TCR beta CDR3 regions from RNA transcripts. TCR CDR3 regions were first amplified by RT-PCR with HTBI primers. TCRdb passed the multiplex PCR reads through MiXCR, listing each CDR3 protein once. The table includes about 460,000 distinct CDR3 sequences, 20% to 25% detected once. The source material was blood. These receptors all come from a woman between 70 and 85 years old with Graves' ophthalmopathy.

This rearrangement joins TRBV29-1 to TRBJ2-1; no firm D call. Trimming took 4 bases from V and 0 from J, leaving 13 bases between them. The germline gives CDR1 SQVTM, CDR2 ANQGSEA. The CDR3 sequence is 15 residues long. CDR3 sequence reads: CSVVRSESSYNEQFF. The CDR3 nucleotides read TGCAGCGTTGTCCGGTCTGAGAGCTCCTACAATGAGCAGTTCTTC.

Here the CDR3 reads CASSQGGPSSYEQYF. DNA for the CDR3: TGCGCCAGCAGCCAGGGGGGCCCCAGCTCCTACGAGCAGTACTTC. The chain recombines TRBV4-1 with TRBJ2-7; possibly TRBD1 or TRBD2 for D (6 bases each). CDR1 and CDR2 (germline): MGHRA, YSYEKL. Trimming cost V 3 bases and J 0 bases, with 12 bases left between them. The CDR3 covers 15 residues.

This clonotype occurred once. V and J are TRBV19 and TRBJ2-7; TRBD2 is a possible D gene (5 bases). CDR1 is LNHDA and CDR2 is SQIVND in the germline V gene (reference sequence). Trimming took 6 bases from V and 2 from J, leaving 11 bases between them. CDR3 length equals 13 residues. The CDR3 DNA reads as TGTGCCAGTAGAGGCGGGCAAACCTACGAGCAGTACTTC. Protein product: CASRGGQTYEQYF.

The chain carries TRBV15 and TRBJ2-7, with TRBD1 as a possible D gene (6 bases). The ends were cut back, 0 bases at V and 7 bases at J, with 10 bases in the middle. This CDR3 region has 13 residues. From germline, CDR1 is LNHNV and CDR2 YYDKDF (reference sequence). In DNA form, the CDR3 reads TGTGCCACCAGCAGAGATCGGACAGAGGAGCAGTACTTC. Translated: CATSRDRTEEQYF.

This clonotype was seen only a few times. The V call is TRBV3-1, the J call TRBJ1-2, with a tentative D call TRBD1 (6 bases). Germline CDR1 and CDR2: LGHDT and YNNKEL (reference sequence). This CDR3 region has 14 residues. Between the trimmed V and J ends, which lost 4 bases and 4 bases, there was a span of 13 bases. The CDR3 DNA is TGTGCCAGCAGCCTCACCGGGACACTCTATGGCTACACCTTC. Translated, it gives CASSLTGTLYGYTF.

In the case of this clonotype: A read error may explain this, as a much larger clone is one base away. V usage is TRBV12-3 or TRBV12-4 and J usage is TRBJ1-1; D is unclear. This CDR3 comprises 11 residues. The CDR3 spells CASSLYAETFF. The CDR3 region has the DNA TGTGCCAGCAGTTTATACGCTGAAACTTTCTTT.

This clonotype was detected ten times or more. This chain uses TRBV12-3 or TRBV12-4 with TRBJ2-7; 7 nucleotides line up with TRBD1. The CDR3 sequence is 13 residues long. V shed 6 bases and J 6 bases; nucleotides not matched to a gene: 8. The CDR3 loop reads CASSLTGMFEQYF. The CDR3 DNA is TGTGCCAGCAGCTTGACAGGGATGTTCGAGCAGTACTTC.

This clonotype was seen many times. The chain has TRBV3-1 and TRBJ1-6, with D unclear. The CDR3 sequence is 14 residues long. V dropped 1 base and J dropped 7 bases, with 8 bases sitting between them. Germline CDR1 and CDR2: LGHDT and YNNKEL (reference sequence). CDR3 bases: TGTGCCAGCAGCCAAGGGGTGCGAAATTCACCCCTCCACTTT. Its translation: CASSQGVRNSPLHF. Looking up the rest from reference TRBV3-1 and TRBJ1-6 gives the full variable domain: DTAVSQTPKYLVTQMGNDKSIKCEQNLGHDTMYWYKQDSKKFLKIMFSYNNKELIINETVPNRFSPKSPDKAHLNLHINSLELGDSAVYFCASSQGVRNSPLHFGNGTRLTVT.

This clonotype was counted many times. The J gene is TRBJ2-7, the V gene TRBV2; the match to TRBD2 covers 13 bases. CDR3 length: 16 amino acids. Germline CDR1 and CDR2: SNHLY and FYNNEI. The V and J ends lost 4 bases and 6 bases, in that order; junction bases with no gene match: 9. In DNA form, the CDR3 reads TGTGCCAGCAGTGTCAGGACTAGCGGGAGTTCGGGCGAGCAGTACTTC. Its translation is CASSVRTSGSSGEQYF.

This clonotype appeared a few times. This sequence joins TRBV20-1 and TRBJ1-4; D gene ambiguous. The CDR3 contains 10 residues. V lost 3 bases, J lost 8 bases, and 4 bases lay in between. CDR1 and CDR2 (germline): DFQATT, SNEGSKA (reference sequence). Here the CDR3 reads CSASQEKLFF. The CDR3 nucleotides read TGCAGTGCTAGTCAGGAAAAACTGTTTTTT.

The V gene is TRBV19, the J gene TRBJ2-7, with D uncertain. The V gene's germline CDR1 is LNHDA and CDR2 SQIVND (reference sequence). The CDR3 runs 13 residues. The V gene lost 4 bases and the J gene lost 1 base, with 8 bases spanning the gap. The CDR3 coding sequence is TGTGCCAGTAGTACCCAGTGGTCCTACGAGCAGTACTTC. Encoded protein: CASSTQWSYEQYF.

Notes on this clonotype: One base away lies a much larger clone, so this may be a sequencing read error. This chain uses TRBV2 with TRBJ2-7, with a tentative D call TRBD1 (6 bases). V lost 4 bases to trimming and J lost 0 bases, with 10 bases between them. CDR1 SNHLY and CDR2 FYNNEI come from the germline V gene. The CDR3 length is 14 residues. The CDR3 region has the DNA TGTGCCAGCAGTGCAGGGGCGATCTCCTACGAGCAGTACTTC. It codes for CASSAGAISYEQYF.

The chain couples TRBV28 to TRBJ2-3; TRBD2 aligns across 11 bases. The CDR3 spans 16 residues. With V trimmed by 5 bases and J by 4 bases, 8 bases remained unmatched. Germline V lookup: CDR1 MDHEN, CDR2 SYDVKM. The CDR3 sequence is CASSVLAGAVADTQYF. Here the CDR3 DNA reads TGTGCCAGCAGTGTACTAGCGGGAGCCGTGGCAGATACGCAGTATTTT.

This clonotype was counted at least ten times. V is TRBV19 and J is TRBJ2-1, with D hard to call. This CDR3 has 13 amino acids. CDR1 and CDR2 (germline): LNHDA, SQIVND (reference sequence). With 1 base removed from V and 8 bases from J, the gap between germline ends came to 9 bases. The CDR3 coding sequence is TGTGCCAGTAGTATAGGGACGAGCTATGAGCAGTTCTTC. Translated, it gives CASSIGTSYEQFF.

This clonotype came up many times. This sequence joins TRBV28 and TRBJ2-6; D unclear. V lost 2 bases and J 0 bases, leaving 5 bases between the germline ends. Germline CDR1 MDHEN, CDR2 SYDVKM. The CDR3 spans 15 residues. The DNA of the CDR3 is TGTGCCAGCAGTTTAGGCTTCTCTGGGGCCAACGTCCTGACTTTC. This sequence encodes CASSLGFSGANVLTF.

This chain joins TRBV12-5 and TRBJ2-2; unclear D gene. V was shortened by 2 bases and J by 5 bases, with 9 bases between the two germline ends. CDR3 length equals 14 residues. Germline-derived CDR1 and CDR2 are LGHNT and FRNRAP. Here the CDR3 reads CASGLPSQTGELFF. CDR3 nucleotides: TGTGCTAGTGGTTTGCCGTCGCAGACCGGGGAGCTGTTTTTT.

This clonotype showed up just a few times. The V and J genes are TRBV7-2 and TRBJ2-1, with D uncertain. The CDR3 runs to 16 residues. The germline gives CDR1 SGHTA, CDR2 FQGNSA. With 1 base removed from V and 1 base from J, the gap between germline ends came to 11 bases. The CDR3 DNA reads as TGTGCCAGCAGCTTAGTTTCGGCGGAATCCTACAATGAGCAGTTCTTC. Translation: CASSLVSAESYNEQFF.

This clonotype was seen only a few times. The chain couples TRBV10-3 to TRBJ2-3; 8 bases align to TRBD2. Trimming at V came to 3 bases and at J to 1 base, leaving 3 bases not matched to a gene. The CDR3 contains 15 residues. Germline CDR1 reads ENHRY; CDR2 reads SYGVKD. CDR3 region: CAISELAGRTDTQYF. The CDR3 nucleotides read TGTGCCATCAGTGAATTAGCGGGACGCACAGATACGCAGTATTTT.

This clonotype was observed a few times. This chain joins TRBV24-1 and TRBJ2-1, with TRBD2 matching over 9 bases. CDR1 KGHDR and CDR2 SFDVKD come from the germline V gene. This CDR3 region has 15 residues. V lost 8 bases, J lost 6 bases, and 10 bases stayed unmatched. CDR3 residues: CATTPGVAGANEQFF. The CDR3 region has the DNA TGTGCCACCACCCCTGGGGTAGCGGGAGCCAATGAGCAGTTCTTC.

CDR3 coding DNA: TGTGCCAGCAGCGTAGGAATGGTAGCGGGAGAAGGGGAGACCCAGTACTTC. Translation: CASSVGMVAGEGETQYF. This chain uses TRBV9 with TRBJ2-5, with 9 nucleotides matching TRBD2. V trimming: 0 bases; J trimming: 5 bases; junction bases outside the gene matches: 11. The CDR3 consists of 17 residues. Germline V gene lookup returns CDR1 SGDLS and CDR2 YYNGEE.

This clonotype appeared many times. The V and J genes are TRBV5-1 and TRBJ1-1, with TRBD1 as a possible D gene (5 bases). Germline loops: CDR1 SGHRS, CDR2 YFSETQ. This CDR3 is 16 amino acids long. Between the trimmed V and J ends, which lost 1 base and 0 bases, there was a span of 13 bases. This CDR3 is CASSLRTHRLNTEAFF. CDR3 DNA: TGCGCCAGCAGCTTGCGCACCCACAGGTTGAACACTGAAGCTTTCTTT.

The CDR3 nucleotides are TGTGCCATCAGTGAGCCACAGGGGGCGAACACCGGGGAGCTGTTTTTT. Translating gives CAISEPQGANTGELFF. The V gene is TRBV10-3, the J gene TRBJ2-2; 8 positions match TRBD1. The ends lost 2 bases at V and 0 bases at J; junction bases unmatched: 2. The CDR3 sequence is 16 residues long. Germline assignment: CDR1 ENHRY and CDR2 SYGVKD.

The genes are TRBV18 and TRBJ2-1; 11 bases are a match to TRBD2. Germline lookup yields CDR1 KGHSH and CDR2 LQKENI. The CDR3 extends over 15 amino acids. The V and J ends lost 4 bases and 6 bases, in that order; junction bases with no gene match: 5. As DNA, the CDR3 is TGTGCCAGCTCACAGAATAGCGGGAGGGCCAATGAGCAGTTCTTC. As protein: CASSQNSGRANEQFF.

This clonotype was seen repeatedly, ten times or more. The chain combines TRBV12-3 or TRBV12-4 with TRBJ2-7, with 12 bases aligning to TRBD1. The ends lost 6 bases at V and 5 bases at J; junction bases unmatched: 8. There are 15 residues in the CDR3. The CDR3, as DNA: TGTGCCAGCAGCCTTGGGACAGGGGGCGCGGACGAGCAGTACTTC. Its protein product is CASSLGTGGADEQYF.

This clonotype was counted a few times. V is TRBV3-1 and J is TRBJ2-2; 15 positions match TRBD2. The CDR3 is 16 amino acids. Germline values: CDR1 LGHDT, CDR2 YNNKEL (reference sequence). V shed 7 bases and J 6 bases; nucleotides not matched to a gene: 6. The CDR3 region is CASNGLAGGVSGELFF. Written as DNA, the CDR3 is TGTGCCAGCAACGGACTAGCGGGAGGGGTTTCCGGGGAGCTGTTTTTT.

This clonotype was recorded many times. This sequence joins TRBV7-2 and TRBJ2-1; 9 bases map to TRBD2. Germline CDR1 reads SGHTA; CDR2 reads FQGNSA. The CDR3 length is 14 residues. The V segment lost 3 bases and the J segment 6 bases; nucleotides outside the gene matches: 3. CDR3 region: CASSLAGGTNEQFF. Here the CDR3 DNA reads TGTGCCAGCAGCTTGGCGGGAGGGACCAATGAGCAGTTCTTC.

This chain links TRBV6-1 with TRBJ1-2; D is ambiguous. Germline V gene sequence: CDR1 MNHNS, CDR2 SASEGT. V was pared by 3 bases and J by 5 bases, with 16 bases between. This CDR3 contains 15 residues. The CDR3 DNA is TGTGCCAGCAGTGAGGCTCATTCAACGGGGTATGGCTACACCTTC. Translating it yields CASSEAHSTGYGYTF.